Below, one T cell receptor (beta chain) is given with its context. These data belong to a study of T cells after yellow fever vaccination. As TCR cDNA was made by 5'RACE template switching, a universal primer site and UMIs were added. MiXCR, applied by TCRdb to the 5' RACE reads, yields one record per CDR3 protein. This sample has hundreds of thousands of distinct CDR3 sequences, with 18% found just once. CDR3 size: 18 residues. The V gene end was trimmed by 1 base and the J gene end by 5 bases; junction bases not matched to a gene: 13. CDR1 and CDR2 from the germline V gene are LNHNV and YYDKDF (reference sequence).

The chain joins TRBV15 to TRBJ2-2; 7 bases fit TRBD2. This receptor was obtained from a man aged 18 to 29 who received the YFV17D yellow fever vaccine. The sample in question was PBMCs, obtained before the yellow fever booster vaccination. The CDR3 DNA is TGTGCCACCAGCAGAGCCCACGGACTAGAAGGTTGGACCGGGGAGCTGTTTTTT. It specifies CATSRAHGLEGWTGELFF. The whole variable domain, remainder taken from reference TRBV15 and TRBJ2-2, is DAMVIQNPRYQVTQFGKPVTLSCSQTLNHNVMYWYQQKSSQAPKLLFHYYDKDFNNEADTPDNFQSRRPNTSFCFLDIRSPGLGDTAMYLCATSRAHGLEGWTGELFFGEGSRLTVL.